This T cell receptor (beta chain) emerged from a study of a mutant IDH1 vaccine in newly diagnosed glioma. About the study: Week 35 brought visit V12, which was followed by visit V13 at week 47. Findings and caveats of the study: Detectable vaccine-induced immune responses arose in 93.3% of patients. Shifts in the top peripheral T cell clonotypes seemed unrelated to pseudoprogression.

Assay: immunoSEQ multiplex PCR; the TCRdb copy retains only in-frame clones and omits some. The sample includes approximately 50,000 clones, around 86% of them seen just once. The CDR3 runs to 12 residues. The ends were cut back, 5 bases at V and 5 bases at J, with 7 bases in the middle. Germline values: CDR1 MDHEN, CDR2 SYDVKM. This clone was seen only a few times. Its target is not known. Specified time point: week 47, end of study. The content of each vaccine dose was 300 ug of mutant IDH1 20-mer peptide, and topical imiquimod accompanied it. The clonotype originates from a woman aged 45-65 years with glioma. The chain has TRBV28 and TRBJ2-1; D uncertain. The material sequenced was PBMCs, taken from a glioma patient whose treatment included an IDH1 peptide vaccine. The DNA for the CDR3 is TGTGCCAGCAGTCCCACAGACAATGAGCAGTTCTTC. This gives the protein CASSPTDNEQFF.